The sequence of this T cell receptor (beta chain) was determined in a study of blood T cell repertoires in COVID-19. Turning to the study itself: The study drew acute and convalescent COVID-19 samples from the United States, Italy and Spain.

V lost 6 bases and J lost 2, with 13 bases in between. The germline CDR1 and CDR2 sequences are MNHEY and SVGAGI. This CDR3 spans 14 amino acids. The assay was immunoSEQ multiplex PCR, and TCRdb's table has in-frame clones only and misses some. The sample lists some 110,000 clones; approximately 85% were seen once. Input material: peripheral blood. This sequence joins TRBV6-5 and TRBJ1-2, with D perhaps TRBD1 (6 bases). This sequence was found in a man aged 35-49 years with acute or convalescent COVID-19. CDR3 coding DNA: TGTGCCAGCAGAGACTGGACAGAAAACTATGGCTACACCTTC. Translation gives CASRDWTENYGYTF.